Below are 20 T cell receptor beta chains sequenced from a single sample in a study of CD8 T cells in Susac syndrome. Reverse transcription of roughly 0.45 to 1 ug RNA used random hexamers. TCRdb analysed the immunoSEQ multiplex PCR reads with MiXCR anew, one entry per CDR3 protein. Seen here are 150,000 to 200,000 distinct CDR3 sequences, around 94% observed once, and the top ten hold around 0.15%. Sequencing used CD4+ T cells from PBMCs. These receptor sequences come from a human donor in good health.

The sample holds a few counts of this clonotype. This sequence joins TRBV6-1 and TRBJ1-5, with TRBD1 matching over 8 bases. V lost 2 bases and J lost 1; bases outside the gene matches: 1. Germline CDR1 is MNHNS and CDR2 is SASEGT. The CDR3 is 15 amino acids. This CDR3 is CASSEQGASNQPQHF. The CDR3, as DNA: TGTGCCAGCAGTGAACAGGGGGCCAGCAATCAGCCCCAGCATTTT.

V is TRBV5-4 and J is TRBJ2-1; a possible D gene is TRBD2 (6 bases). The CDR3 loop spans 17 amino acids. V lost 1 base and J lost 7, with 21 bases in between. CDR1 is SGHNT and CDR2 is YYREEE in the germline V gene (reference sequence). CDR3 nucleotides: TGTGCCAGCAGCTTGTCGTCTACCCGGAGGGGTGGTAATGAGCAGTTCTTC. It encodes CASSLSSTRRGGNEQFF.

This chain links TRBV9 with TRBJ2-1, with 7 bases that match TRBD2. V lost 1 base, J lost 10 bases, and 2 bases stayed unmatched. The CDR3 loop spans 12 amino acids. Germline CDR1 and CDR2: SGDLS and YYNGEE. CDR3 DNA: TGTGCCAGCAGCGTACCTAGCGGCGAGCAGTTCTTC. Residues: CASSVPSGEQFF.

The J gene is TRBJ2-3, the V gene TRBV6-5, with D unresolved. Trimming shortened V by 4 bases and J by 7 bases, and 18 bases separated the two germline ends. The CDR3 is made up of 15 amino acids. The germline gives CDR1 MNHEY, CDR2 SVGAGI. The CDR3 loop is CASSSPLTLGYTQYF. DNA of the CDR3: TGTGCCAGCAGTTCCCCGCTGACTCTCGGGTATACGCAGTATTTT.

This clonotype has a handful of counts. The CDR3 reads CASSGTGQETQYF. The CDR3 nucleotides are TGTGCCAGCAGTGGGACAGGTCAAGAGACCCAGTACTTC. The chain employs TRBV2 and TRBJ2-5; TRBD1 matches 7 bases. V lost 4 bases, J lost 2 bases, and 1 base stayed unmatched. Germline values: CDR1 SNHLY, CDR2 FYNNEI. This CDR3 region has 13 residues.

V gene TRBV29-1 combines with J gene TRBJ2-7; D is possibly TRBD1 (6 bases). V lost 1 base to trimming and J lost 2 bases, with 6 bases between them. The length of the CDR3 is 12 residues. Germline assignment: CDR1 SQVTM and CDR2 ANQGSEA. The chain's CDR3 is CSVEGDTYEQYF. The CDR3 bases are TGCAGCGTTGAAGGGGACACCTACGAGCAGTACTTC.

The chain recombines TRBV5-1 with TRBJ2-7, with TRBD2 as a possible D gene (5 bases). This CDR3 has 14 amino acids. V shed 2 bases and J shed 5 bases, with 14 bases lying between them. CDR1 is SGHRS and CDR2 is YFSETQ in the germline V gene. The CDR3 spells CASSFGSGSDEQYF. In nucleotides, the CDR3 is TGCGCCAGCAGCTTTGGCTCGGGAAGCGACGAGCAGTACTTC.

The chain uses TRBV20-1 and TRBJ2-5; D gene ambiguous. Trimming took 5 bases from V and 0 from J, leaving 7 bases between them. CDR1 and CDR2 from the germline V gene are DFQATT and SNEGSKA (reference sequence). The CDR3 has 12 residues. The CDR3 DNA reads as TGCAGTGCTCCCCGGAACCAAGAGACCCAGTACTTC. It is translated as CSAPRNQETQYF.

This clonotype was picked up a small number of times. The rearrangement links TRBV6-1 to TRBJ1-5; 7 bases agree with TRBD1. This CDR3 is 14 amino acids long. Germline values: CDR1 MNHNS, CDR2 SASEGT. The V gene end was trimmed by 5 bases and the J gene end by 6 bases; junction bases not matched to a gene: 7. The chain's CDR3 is CASSSRQGPQPQHF. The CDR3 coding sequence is TGTGCCAGCAGTTCACGACAGGGCCCTCAGCCCCAGCATTTT.

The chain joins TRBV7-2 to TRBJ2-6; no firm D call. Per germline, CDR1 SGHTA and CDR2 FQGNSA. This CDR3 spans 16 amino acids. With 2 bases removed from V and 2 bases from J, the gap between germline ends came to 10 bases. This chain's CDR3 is CASSLMGQAGANVLTF. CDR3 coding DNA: TGTGCCAGCAGCTTAATGGGTCAGGCTGGGGCCAACGTCCTGACTTTC.

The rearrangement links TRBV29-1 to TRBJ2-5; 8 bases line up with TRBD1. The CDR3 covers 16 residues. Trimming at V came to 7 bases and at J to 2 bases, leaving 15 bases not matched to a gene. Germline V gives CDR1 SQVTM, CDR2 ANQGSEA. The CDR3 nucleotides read TGCAGCGCTGACGGGAAGACAGGGGCCTTACAAGAGACCCAGTACTTC. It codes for CSADGKTGALQETQYF.

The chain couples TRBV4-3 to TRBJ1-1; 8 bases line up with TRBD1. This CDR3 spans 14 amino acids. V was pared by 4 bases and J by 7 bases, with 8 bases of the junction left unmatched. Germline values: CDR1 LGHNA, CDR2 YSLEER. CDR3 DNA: TGCGCCAGCAGCCTACTACCACAGGGGGTTGAAGCTTTCTTT. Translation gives CASSLLPQGVEAFF.

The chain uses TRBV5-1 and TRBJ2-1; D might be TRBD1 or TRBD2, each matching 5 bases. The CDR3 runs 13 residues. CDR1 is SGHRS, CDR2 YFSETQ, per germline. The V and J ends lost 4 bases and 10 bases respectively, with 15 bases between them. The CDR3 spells CASSQREGREQFF. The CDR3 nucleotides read TGCGCCAGCAGCCAACGAGAGGGGCGGGAGCAGTTCTTC. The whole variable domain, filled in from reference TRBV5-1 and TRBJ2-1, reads KAGVTQTPRYLIKTRGQQVTLSCSPISGHRSVSWYQQTPGQGLQFLFEYFSETQRNKGNFPGRFSGRQFSNSRSEMNVSTLELGDSALYLCASSQREGREQFFGPGTRLTVL.

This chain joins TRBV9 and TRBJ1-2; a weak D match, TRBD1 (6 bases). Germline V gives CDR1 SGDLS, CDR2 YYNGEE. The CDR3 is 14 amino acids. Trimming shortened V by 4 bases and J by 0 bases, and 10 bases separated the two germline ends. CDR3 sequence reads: CASSQGLANYGYTF. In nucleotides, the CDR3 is TGTGCCAGCAGCCAGGGGTTAGCTAACTATGGCTACACCTTC.

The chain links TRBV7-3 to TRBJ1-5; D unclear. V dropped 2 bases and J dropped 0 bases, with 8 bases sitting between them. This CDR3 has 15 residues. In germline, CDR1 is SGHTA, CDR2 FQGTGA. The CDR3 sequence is CASSLVRYSNQPQHF. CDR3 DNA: TGTGCCAGCAGCTTAGTTCGATATAGCAATCAGCCCCAGCATTTT.

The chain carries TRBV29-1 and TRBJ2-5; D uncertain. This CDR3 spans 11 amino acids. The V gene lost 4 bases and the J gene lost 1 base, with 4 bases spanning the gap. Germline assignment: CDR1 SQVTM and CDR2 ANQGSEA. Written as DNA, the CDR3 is TGCAGCGTTGGGTCCCAAGAGACCCAGTACTTC. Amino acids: CSVGSQETQYF.

The CDR3 nucleotides are TGTGCCAGCAGTGAGGCGACAGGCCAGAACTATGGCTACACCTTC. This translates into CASSEATGQNYGYTF. The chain has TRBV2 and TRBJ1-2; maybe TRBD1 (6 bases). Germline CDR1 reads SNHLY; CDR2 reads FYNNEI. The ends were cut back, 3 bases at V and 2 bases at J, with 13 bases in the middle. CDR3 length: 15 amino acids.

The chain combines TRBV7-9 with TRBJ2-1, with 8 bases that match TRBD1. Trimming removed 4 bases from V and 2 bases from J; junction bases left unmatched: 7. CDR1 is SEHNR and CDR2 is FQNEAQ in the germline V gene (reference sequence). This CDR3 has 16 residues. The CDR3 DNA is TGTGCCAGCAGCTCGAGGACAGGGTTGACCTACAATGAGCAGTTCTTC. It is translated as CASSSRTGLTYNEQFF.

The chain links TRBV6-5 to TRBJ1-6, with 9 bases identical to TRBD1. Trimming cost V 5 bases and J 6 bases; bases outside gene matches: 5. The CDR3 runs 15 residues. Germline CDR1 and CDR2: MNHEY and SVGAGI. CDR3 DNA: TGTGCCAGCAGTGCCGGGACAGGGAGTAATTCACCCCTCCACTTT. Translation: CASSAGTGSNSPLHF.

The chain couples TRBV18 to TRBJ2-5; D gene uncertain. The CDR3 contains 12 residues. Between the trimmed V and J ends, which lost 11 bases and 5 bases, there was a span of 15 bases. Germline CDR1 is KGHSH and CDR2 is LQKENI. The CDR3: CAARANGETQYF. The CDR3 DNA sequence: TGTGCCGCCCGGGCGAATGGCGAGACCCAGTACTTC. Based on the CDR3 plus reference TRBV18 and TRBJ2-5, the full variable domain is NAGVMQNPRHLVRRRGQEARLRCSPMKGHSHVYWYRQLPEEGLKFMVYLQKENIIDESGMPKERFSAEFPKEGPSILRIQQVVRGDSAAYFCAARANGETQYFGPGTRLLVL.